The T cell receptor (beta chain) described here comes from a study of T cell changes during pregnancy in multiple sclerosis. Germline V gives CDR1 LGHNA, CDR2 YSLEER. There are 15 residues in the CDR3. J lost 7 bases, V lost 2 bases, and 6 bases had no gene match. Generated by immunoSEQ multiplex PCR, the TCRdb table keeps only in-frame clones and is missing some. The table shows under 80,000 clones, with just over 90% occurring only once. This TCR came from a female donor with multiple sclerosis, enrolled in a pregnancy study. The chain carries TRBV4-3 and TRBJ2-2; 8 nucleotides line up with TRBD1. Specimen: CD4+ T cells from peripheral blood mononuclear cells, collected in the second trimester of pregnancy. In nucleotides, the CDR3 is TGCGCCAGCAGCCAATCCAGGGGGCTTGGCGGGGAGCTGTTTTTT. This encodes CASSQSRGLGGELFF.